This T cell receptor (beta chain) was recorded in a study of CD8+ T cells in alopecia areata. Overall study: Each recipient was an approximately 7-11-week-old female C3H/HeJ mouse given skin from a roughly 6-12-month-old C3H/HeJ donor with spontaneous alopecia. Study results and caveats: Possibly as an HLA-related effect, TCR sharing across patients appeared less clear than in mice. Clonality in lesional scalp, especially alopecia totalis/universalis, exceeded that of normal scalp.

Once RNA had been extracted, it was reverse transcribed into cDNA to act as the sequencing template. The protocol was immunoSEQ multiplex PCR, while the TCRdb copy is restricted to in-frame clones and leaves out a portion. Captured here are about 270,000 clones, none seen once; the top ten comprise roughly 1.2%. This clone appeared a few times. As yet, its antigen is unknown. These gene names are mouse names. The read falls 4 residues short of the CDR3 end, and the missing part is taken from the germline J gene. CDR1 and CDR2 (germline): NNHDY, SYVADS. With V trimmed by 3 bases and J by 4 bases, 3 bases remained unmatched. This CDR3 is 13 amino acids long. Using CD4, CD8alpha, NKG2D, NKG2ACE and other markers, pooled cutaneous lymph node cells were sorted.

This receptor was taken from a C3H/HeJ mouse with alopecia areata. The strain's MHC haplotype is H2-k. J is TRBJ1-1 and V is TRBV13-3; 7 bases fit TRBD1. The sample was CD4+ T cells sorted from a lymph node. The sequenced CDR3 bases are TGTGCCAGCAGTGGACAGGGTGGCACA. The encoded protein is CASSGQGGT. The whole CDR3 protein reads CASSGQGGTEVFF.